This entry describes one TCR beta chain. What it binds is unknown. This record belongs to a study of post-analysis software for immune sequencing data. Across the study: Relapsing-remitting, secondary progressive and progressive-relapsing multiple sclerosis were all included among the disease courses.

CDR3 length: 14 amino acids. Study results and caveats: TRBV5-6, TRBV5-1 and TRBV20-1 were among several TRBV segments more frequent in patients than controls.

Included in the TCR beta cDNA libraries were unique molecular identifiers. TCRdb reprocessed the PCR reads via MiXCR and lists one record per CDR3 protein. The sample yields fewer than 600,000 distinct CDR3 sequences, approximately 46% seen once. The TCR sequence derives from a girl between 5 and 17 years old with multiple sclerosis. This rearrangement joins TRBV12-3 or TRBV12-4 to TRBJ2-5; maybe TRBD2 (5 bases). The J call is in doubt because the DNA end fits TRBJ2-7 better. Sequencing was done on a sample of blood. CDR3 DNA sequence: TGTGCCAGCAGTTTAGGGGGAGTACTCTACGAGCAGTACTTC. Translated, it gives CASSLGGVLYEQYF.